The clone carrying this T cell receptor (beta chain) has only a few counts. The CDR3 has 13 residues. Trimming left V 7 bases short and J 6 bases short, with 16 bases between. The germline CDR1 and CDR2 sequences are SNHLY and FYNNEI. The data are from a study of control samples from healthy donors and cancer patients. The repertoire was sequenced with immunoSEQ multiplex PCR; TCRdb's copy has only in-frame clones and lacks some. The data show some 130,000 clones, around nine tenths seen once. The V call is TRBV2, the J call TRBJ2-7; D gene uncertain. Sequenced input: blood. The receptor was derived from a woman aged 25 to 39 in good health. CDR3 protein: CASKRVFPAEQYF. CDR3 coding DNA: TGTGCCAGCAAAAGGGTCTTTCCTGCCGAGCAGTACTTC.